A single sample is the source of the 2 T cell receptor beta chains below, sequenced in a study of blood T cell repertoires in COVID-19 (dated by TCRdb to about 2020). The library was produced with the immunoSEQ multiplex PCR assay. As stored in TCRdb, this immuneACCESS dataset retains in-frame rearrangements with V and J assigned. A fraction of the clones does not appear; measured against another copy, unresolved V genes explain less than half of the discrepancy, and the remainder lacks a known reason. The sample table records about 380,000 clones; more than 70% of these occur just once. Roughly 1.4% of the sample is in the top ten clones. Material: PBMCs or T cells enriched from blood (not recorded which). These receptors came from a man aged 25-45 years who had recovered from COVID-19.

V is TRBV9 and J is TRBJ1-4; weak D call: TRBD1 (5 bases). The CDR3 runs 14 residues. With 0 bases removed from V and 5 bases from J, the gap between germline ends came to 8 bases. Germline values: CDR1 SGDLS, CDR2 YYNGEE. The chain's CDR3 is CASSVAGGNEKLFF. The DNA for the CDR3 is TGTGCCAGCAGCGTAGCGGGGGGGAATGAAAAACTGTTTTTT.

This sequence joins TRBV10-3 and TRBJ1-2; the match to TRBD1 covers 7 bases. Germline CDR1 ENHRY, CDR2 SYGVKD. This CDR3 has 15 amino acids. With 7 bases clipped from V and 2 bases from J, the junction kept 10 bases outside the gene matches. In DNA form, the CDR3 reads TGTGCCATCACCGGTCCCGACAGGGCCAACTATGGCTACACCTTC. It specifies CAITGPDRANYGYTF.